One and the same sample provided the 32 T cell receptor beta chains below, sequenced in a study of blood T cell repertoires in COVID-19. The assay was immunoSEQ multiplex PCR, and TCRdb's table has in-frame clones only and misses some. This sample has 300,000 to 400,000 clones, with about nine tenths found just once. Sequencing was done on a sample of peripheral blood. The receptors derive from a woman in her forties or fifties with COVID-19, enrolled during active disease.

The chain employs TRBV5-4 and TRBJ2-3; 8 positions match TRBD2. The length of the CDR3 is 17 residues. Unmatched junction bases numbered 13, after V lost 2 bases and J lost 5 bases. Germline V gives CDR1 SGHNT, CDR2 YYREEE (reference sequence). CDR3 loop: CASSFSPTAGGRDTQYF. CDR3 sequence (DNA): TGTGCCAGCAGCTTCTCCCCAACCGCGGGAGGTAGAGATACGCAGTATTTT. The variable domain in full, completed from reference TRBV5-4 and TRBJ2-3, reads ETGVTQSPTHLIKTRGQQVTLRCSSQSGHNTVSWYQQALGQGPQFIFQYYREEENGRGNFPPRFSGLQFPNYSSELNVNALELDDSALYLCASSFSPTAGGRDTQYFGPGTRLTVL.

The rearrangement links TRBV11-2 to TRBJ1-2; D is perhaps TRBD1 (6 bases). The V and J ends lost 5 bases and 3 bases respectively, with 28 bases between them. Germline V gives CDR1 SGHAT, CDR2 FQNNGV. CDR3 size: 19 residues. The CDR3 coding sequence is TGTGCCAGCAGCCCCCGAGGGGGGGGACCCTTTAGGACCGACTATGGCTACACCTTC. Translated: CASSPRGGGPFRTDYGYTF.

The chain employs TRBV5-1 and TRBJ1-1; D perhaps matches TRBD1 (5 bases). Between the trimmed V and J ends, which lost 4 bases and 2 bases, there was a span of 18 bases. Germline CDR1 and CDR2: SGHRS and YFSETQ. CDR3 length: 16 residues. For the CDR3, the DNA is TGCGCCAGCAGCCACGGAAGTGAAGGGGCAAACACTGAAGCTTTCTTT. Its translation is CASSHGSEGANTEAFF.

V gene TRBV6-5 combines with J gene TRBJ1-2, with 9 bases lining up with TRBD1. The CDR3 extends over 13 amino acids. Germline V gene data show CDR1 as MNHEY and CDR2 as SVGAGI. With 6 bases clipped from V and 5 bases from J, the junction kept 4 bases outside the gene matches. CDR3 loop: CASSWGQGYGYTF. The CDR3 DNA reads as TGTGCCAGCAGCTGGGGACAGGGTTATGGCTACACCTTC.

The chain uses TRBV19 and TRBJ1-1; 9 bases line up with TRBD1. The junction had 15 bases not matched to a gene; V was cut back by 5 bases and J by 8 bases. CDR1 and CDR2 (germline): LNHDA, SQIVND (reference sequence). This CDR3 region has 16 residues. DNA of the CDR3: TGTGCCAGTAGTCCACCTCTCCCGGGACAGGGAGGAGAAGCTTTCTTT. As protein: CASSPPLPGQGGEAFF.

The chain employs TRBV9 and TRBJ1-5; D might be TRBD1 (6 bases). Trimming shortened V by 5 bases and J by 4 bases, and 13 bases separated the two germline ends. The V gene's germline CDR1 is SGDLS and CDR2 YYNGEE. This CDR3 is 14 amino acids long. CDR3 DNA: TGTGCCAGCAGTGGAGGGGGGGGAAATCAGCCCCAGCATTTT. Protein product: CASSGGGGNQPQHF.

The chain has TRBV5-5 and TRBJ2-7, with unresolved D. Per the germline V gene, CDR1 is SGHKS and CDR2 is YYEKEE (reference sequence). The CDR3 extends over 14 amino acids. V lost 0 bases, J lost 6 bases, and 13 bases lay in between. The CDR3 DNA is TGTGCCAGCAGCTTGGCCGCGTCCTCTATCGAGCAGTACTTC. Translated: CASSLAASSIEQYF.

The rearrangement links TRBV7-9 to TRBJ2-1; tentative D call: TRBD2 (6 bases). V gave up 5 bases and J gave up 0 bases, with 17 bases separating them. The germline V gene encodes CDR1 SEHNR and CDR2 FQNEAQ (reference sequence). This CDR3 comprises 17 residues. The DNA of the CDR3 is TGTGCCAGCAGCCCTAATCTCGGGGGAGGCTCCTACAATGAGCAGTTCTTC. Translation gives CASSPNLGGGSYNEQFF.

The CDR3 coding sequence is TGTGCCAGCTCACCATTGAGCGGGACTTACAATGAGCAGTTCTTC. It specifies CASSPLSGTYNEQFF. The chain carries TRBV18 and TRBJ2-1, with TRBD2 identical over 7 bases. The CDR3 has 15 amino acids. With V trimmed by 2 bases and J by 4 bases, 5 bases remained unmatched. Germline lookup yields CDR1 KGHSH and CDR2 LQKENI.

This clone has a single count. The chain recombines TRBV7-2 with TRBJ2-1; TRBD2 agrees at 9 bases. This CDR3 region has 18 residues. CDR1 and CDR2 from the germline V gene are SGHTA and FQGNSA. The junction had 10 bases not matched to a gene; V was cut back by 1 base and J by 3 bases. CDR3 nucleotides: TGTGCCAGCAGCTTAGGAAGCGGGAGGTACCCTCGCTACAATGAGCAGTTCTTC. It is translated as CASSLGSGRYPRYNEQFF.

V and J are TRBV5-6 and TRBJ2-5; TRBD2 aligns across 10 bases. J gave up 2 bases and V 0 bases, and 7 bases lay outside the gene matches. CDR3 length: 17 residues. CDR1 and CDR2 (germline): SGHDT, YYEEEE. The CDR3 here is CASSLARVLAGQETQYF. CDR3 in DNA: TGTGCCAGCAGCTTGGCACGCGTACTAGCGGGACAAGAGACCCAGTACTTC.

This rearrangement joins TRBV7-9 to TRBJ1-1; D gene uncertain. Trimming took 2 bases from V and 5 from J, leaving 9 bases between them. This CDR3 is 13 amino acids long. Germline CDR1 and CDR2: SEHNR and FQNEAQ (reference sequence). CDR3 loop: CASSLPGRTEAFF. CDR3 nucleotides: TGTGCCAGCAGCTTACCGGGGAGGACTGAAGCTTTCTTT.

This clone was detected a few times. This rearrangement joins TRBV2 to TRBJ2-1; D is undetermined. The germline V gene encodes CDR1 SNHLY and CDR2 FYNNEI. The V end was cut by 8 bases, the J end by 9 bases, with 11 bases between. The CDR3 is 11 amino acids. The CDR3 nucleotides read TGTGCCAGCTTTTTACGCGGTGAGCAGTTCTTC. Its translation is CASFLRGEQFF. Based on the CDR3 plus reference TRBV2 and TRBJ2-1, the full variable domain is EPEVTQTPSHQVTQMGQEVILRCVPISNHLYFYWYRQILGQKVEFLVSFYNNEISEKSEIFDDQFSVERPDGSNFTLKIRSTKLEDSAMYFCASFLRGEQFFGPGTRLTVL.

The rearrangement uses TRBV5-1 and TRBJ1-1, with TRBD1 identical over 9 bases. The CDR3 contains 14 residues. Germline CDR1 reads SGHRS; CDR2 reads YFSETQ. Trimming cost V 3 bases and J 3 bases; bases outside gene matches: 3. CDR3 coding DNA: TGCGCCAGCAGCTCCGGGACAGGGTACACTGAAGCTTTCTTT. Residues: CASSSGTGYTEAFF.

Here the CDR3 reads CASSRQDMNTEAFF. The CDR3 DNA follows: TGTGCCAGCAGCCGACAGGACATGAACACTGAAGCTTTCTTT. The chain recombines TRBV3-1 (or the pseudogene TRBV3-2) with TRBJ1-1; D is possibly TRBD1 (6 bases). The CDR3 is 14 amino acids. With 4 bases removed from V and 0 bases from J, the gap between germline ends came to 9 bases. CDR1 LGHDT and CDR2 YNNKEL come from the germline V gene (reference sequence).

CDR3 coding DNA: TGTGCCATCAGAAGACAGACCGACTACGAGCAGTACTTC. It is translated as CAIRRQTDYEQYF. This chain connects TRBV10-3 to TRBJ2-7; maybe TRBD1 (5 bases). The V end was cut by 6 bases, the J end by 3 bases, with 12 bases between. CDR3 length: 13 residues. Germline values: CDR1 ENHRY, CDR2 SYGVKD.

This chain links TRBV24-1 with TRBJ1-1; D remains unclear. The CDR3 is 13 residues long. V was clipped by 9 bases and J by 1 base, with 11 bases between them. Germline V gene data show CDR1 as KGHDR and CDR2 as SFDVKD. The CDR3 region has the DNA TGTGCCACCCGCAGTGAAACGAACACTGAAGCTTTCTTT. Translated: CATRSETNTEAFF.

This chain connects TRBV5-1 to TRBJ2-2; a possible D gene is TRBD2 (5 bases). Trimming took off 2 bases at V and 5 bases at J, with 13 bases between the two ends. The CDR3 extends over 15 amino acids. Germline V gives CDR1 SGHRS, CDR2 YFSETQ. For the CDR3, the DNA is TGCGCCAGCAGCTTAGGACTTGCCGAAACCGGGGAGCTGTTTTTT. It specifies CASSLGLAETGELFF. Using reference TRBV5-1 and TRBJ2-2 for the parts outside the CDR3, the full variable domain is KAGVTQTPRYLIKTRGQQVTLSCSPISGHRSVSWYQQTPGQGLQFLFEYFSETQRNKGNFPGRFSGRQFSNSRSEMNVSTLELGDSALYLCASSLGLAETGELFFGEGSRLTVL.

This chain joins TRBV30 and TRBJ1-1, with 7 bases matching TRBD1. The CDR3 length is 14 residues. Trimming removed 0 bases from V and 6 bases from J; junction bases left unmatched: 7. Germline CDR1 GTSNPN, CDR2 SVGIG (reference sequence). CDR3 sequence reads: CAWSVGQGVSEAFF. In DNA form, the CDR3 reads TGTGCCTGGAGTGTCGGGCAGGGGGTCTCTGAAGCTTTCTTT.

The gene calls are TRBV9 and TRBJ1-1; possibly TRBD1 for D (5 bases). Germline loops: CDR1 SGDLS, CDR2 YYNGEE. The CDR3 covers 15 residues. Trimming pared 3 bases from V and 2 bases from J, leaving 14 bases between. CDR3 coding DNA: TGTGCCAGCAGCGCCGTGCAGGGTTATAACACTGAAGCTTTCTTT. Residues: CASSAVQGYNTEAFF.

V gene TRBV4-1 combines with J gene TRBJ2-3, with 9 bases identical to TRBD2. The CDR3 totals 16 residues. Trimming cost V 2 bases and J 0 bases; bases outside gene matches: 3. CDR1 is MGHRA, CDR2 YSYEKL, per germline. The CDR3, as DNA: TGCGCCAGCAGCCAACTAGCGGGGTCTAGCACAGATACGCAGTATTTT. Translating it yields CASSQLAGSSTDTQYF.

The chain links TRBV2 to TRBJ1-6; no clear D gene. The CDR3 has 15 residues. Germline V lookup: CDR1 SNHLY, CDR2 FYNNEI. Trimming pared 6 bases from V and 5 bases from J, leaving 14 bases between. The CDR3 here is CASRHEGGHNSPLHF. CDR3 nucleotide sequence: TGTGCCAGCAGGCACGAGGGTGGGCATAATTCACCCCTCCACTTT.

The chain recombines TRBV6-5 with TRBJ2-1, with 11 nucleotides matching TRBD2. The CDR3 is made up of 14 amino acids. V shed 6 bases and J 7 bases; nucleotides not matched to a gene: 5. Germline CDR1 reads MNHEY; CDR2 reads SVGAGI. For the CDR3, the DNA is TGTGCCAGCAGACTAGCGGGAGTGGGGAATGAGCAGTTCTTC. Protein sequence: CASRLAGVGNEQFF.

This clone was seen only a few times. The chain has TRBV28 and TRBJ1-2, with D perhaps TRBD1 (6 bases). The germline gives CDR1 MDHEN, CDR2 SYDVKM. V lost 11 bases to trimming and J lost 3 bases, with 16 bases between them. The length of the CDR3 is 13 residues. CDR3 coding DNA: TGTGCCGGAACCAGGGGATCTGACTATGGCTACACCTTC. Encoded protein: CAGTRGSDYGYTF.

The rearrangement links TRBV6-5 to TRBJ1-5; 7 positions agree with TRBD1. Germline loops: CDR1 MNHEY, CDR2 SVGAGI. V shed 6 bases and J 6 bases; nucleotides not matched to a gene: 11. The CDR3 has 15 residues. The CDR3 coding sequence is TGTGCCAGCAGCCGAACTCTTGACAGGGCTCAGCCCCAGCATTTT. It encodes CASSRTLDRAQPQHF.

V and J are TRBV29-1 and TRBJ2-7; 13 nucleotides line up with TRBD2. This CDR3 region has 14 residues. Germline V lookup: CDR1 SQVTM, CDR2 ANQGSEA. V gave up 4 bases and J gave up 4 bases; unmatched junction bases: 4. CDR3 coding DNA: TGCAGCGTTGCGGAGGGACTAGCGGGGTACGAGCAGTACTTC. Translating it yields CSVAEGLAGYEQYF.

This chain joins TRBV7-9 and TRBJ1-1; maybe TRBD1 (5 bases). Per germline, CDR1 SEHNR and CDR2 FQNEAQ (reference sequence). This CDR3 has 15 amino acids. V lost 2 bases and J lost 7, with 17 bases in between. The DNA of the CDR3 is TGTGCCAGCAGCTTAATGGCTTCAGGGACTCTTGAAGCTTTCTTT. It is translated as CASSLMASGTLEAFF.

This clone came up once. The rearrangement links TRBV11-2 to TRBJ2-7, with 9 nucleotides matching TRBD2. CDR3 length equals 15 residues. The V segment lost 5 bases and the J segment 6 bases; nucleotides outside the gene matches: 11. Germline V lookup: CDR1 SGHAT, CDR2 FQNNGV. The CDR3 nucleotides read TGTGCCAGCAGCGCAAGTAGCGGGAGCGTACTCGAGCAGTACTTC. This encodes CASSASSGSVLEQYF.

This clone was counted a single time. Other DNA sequences of this sample code for an identical CDR3. The chain uses TRBV18 and TRBJ2-5, with 10 bases lining up with TRBD1. The CDR3 sequence is 15 residues long. The V gene's germline CDR1 is KGHSH and CDR2 LQKENI. The ends lost 3 bases at V and 5 bases at J; junction bases unmatched: 6. CDR3 DNA: TGTGCCAGCTCACCGGGACAGGGGAGGGTCGAGACCCAGTACTTC. Translated: CASSPGQGRVETQYF.

The chain uses TRBV5-1 and TRBJ2-5; 7 bases match TRBD2. V lost 1 base, J lost 4 bases, and 4 bases stayed unmatched. Looked up from germline, CDR1 is SGHRS and CDR2 is YFSETQ. The CDR3 loop spans 14 amino acids. The CDR3 DNA is TGCGCCAGCAGCTTGTTGAGGGAGGGAGAGACCCAGTACTTC. This translates into CASSLLREGETQYF.

This clone was observed once. This chain connects TRBV5-1 to TRBJ2-6; D ambiguous. Trimming pared 0 bases from V and 3 bases from J, leaving 7 bases between. CDR1 and CDR2 from the germline V gene are SGHRS and YFSETQ. CDR3 length equals 15 residues. The CDR3 loop reads CASSLDPVGANVLTF. In DNA, the CDR3 is TGCGCCAGCAGCTTGGATCCGGTTGGGGCCAACGTCCTGACTTTC. The variable domain in full, with the rest retrieved from reference TRBV5-1 and TRBJ2-6, is KAGVTQTPRYLIKTRGQQVTLSCSPISGHRSVSWYQQTPGQGLQFLFEYFSETQRNKGNFPGRFSGRQFSNSRSEMNVSTLELGDSALYLCASSLDPVGANVLTFGAGSRLTVL.

The rearrangement links TRBV5-1 to TRBJ1-1; D might be TRBD1 (6 bases). The germline CDR1 and CDR2 sequences are SGHRS and YFSETQ. With 3 bases removed from V and 3 bases from J, the gap between germline ends came to 12 bases. This CDR3 has 14 residues. Written as DNA, the CDR3 is TGCGCCAGCAGCTCAACAGGGACGGACACTGAAGCTTTCTTT. This encodes CASSSTGTDTEAFF.